This T cell receptor (beta chain) was sequenced for a study of CD8+ T cells in alopecia areata. Looking at the study overall: In an open-label trial, patients got 5 to 10 mg tofacitinib twice daily. For 6 to 18 months, tofacitinib was taken, and 6 months off drug followed.

Worth noting for this clone: The antigen remains undetermined.

Both peripheral blood and punch biopsies of lesional scalp skin were obtained from patients who had alopecia areata. Study-wide results and limits: Lesional scalp, notably in alopecia totalis/universalis, had clonality above that of normal scalp. Mice showed TCR sharing more clearly than patients did, possibly owing to HLA.

Trimming stripped 11 bases from V and 4 bases from J, with 18 bases between. Germline lookup yields CDR1 LNHDA and CDR2 SQIVND (reference sequence). CDR3 length: 15 residues. Following extraction, RNA underwent reverse transcription to cDNA, which served as the sequencing template. Sequencing was performed with immunoSEQ multiplex PCR; in TCRdb, only in-frame clones are kept and a portion is missing. The table includes 10,000 to 15,000 clones, around 62% detected once. The TCR was taken from a human donor with alopecia areata. This sequence joins TRBV19 and TRBJ1-6; D is undetermined. The sequencing input was skin. The CDR3 reads CAVGESGRYNSPLHF. CDR3 DNA: TGTGCCGTGGGAGAGTCTGGCAGGTATAATTCACCCCTCCACTTT.